One and the same sample provided the 31 T cell receptor beta chains below, sequenced in a study of patients and donors after allogeneic stem cell transplantation. MiXCR was run by TCRdb on the RT-PCR reads, yielding one entry per CDR3 protein. This table has 400,000 to 500,000 distinct CDR3 sequences, 16% appearing once. The sample taken for sequencing was blood, either unsorted or a sorted T cell fraction (not recorded which). Receptors were obtained from a human donor who was either an allogeneic HSCT recipient or a stem cell or donor lymphocyte infusion donor (not recorded which). It is not recorded whose cells these are; they may come from a transplant donor.

CDR3 protein: CSARSRLIQETQYF. The CDR3 bases are TGCAGCGCACGGAGTCGACTCATTCAAGAGACCCAGTACTTC. V usage is TRBV29-1 and J usage is TRBJ2-5; D is unresolved. CDR1 and CDR2 from the germline V gene are SQVTM and ANQGSEA. The CDR3 runs to 14 residues. Between the trimmed V and J ends, which lost 7 bases and 2 bases, there was a span of 17 bases. Filled out from reference TRBV29-1 and TRBJ2-5, the complete variable domain reads SAVISQKPSRDICQRGTSLTIQCQVDSQVTMMFWYRQQPGQSLTLIATANQGSEATYESGFVIDKFPISRPNLTFSTLTVSNMSPEDSSIYLCSARSRLIQETQYFGPGTRLLVL.

The chain is built from TRBV5-1 and TRBJ1-1; D perhaps matches TRBD1 (5 bases). Trimming removed 5 bases from V and 2 bases from J, with 13 bases in between. CDR3 size: 14 residues. Germline CDR1 and CDR2: SGHRS and YFSETQ. The CDR3 protein is CASSRRGSNTEAFF. CDR3 nucleotides: TGCGCCAGCAGTAGGAGGGGAAGCAACACTGAAGCTTTCTTT. The full variable domain, in which reference TRBV5-1 and TRBJ1-1 provide the parts outside the CDR3, is KAGVTQTPRYLIKTRGQQVTLSCSPISGHRSVSWYQQTPGQGLQFLFEYFSETQRNKGNFPGRFSGRQFSNSRSEMNVSTLELGDSALYLCASSRRGSNTEAFFGQGTRLTVV.

The V gene is TRBV6-5, the J gene TRBJ2-4, with a possible D match to TRBD1 (5 bases). Trimming took off 2 bases at V and 0 bases at J, with 14 bases between the two ends. Germline values: CDR1 MNHEY, CDR2 SVGAGI. The CDR3 totals 17 residues. DNA for the CDR3: TGTGCCAGCAGTTACCGATCAGGACAACTAGCCAAAAACATTCAGTACTTC. Its protein product is CASSYRSGQLAKNIQYF.

This chain connects TRBV5-1 to TRBJ2-3; TRBD2 is a possible D gene (5 bases). Germline V gene data show CDR1 as SGHRS and CDR2 as YFSETQ. Trimming stripped 1 base from V and 6 bases from J, with 18 bases between. The CDR3 is 16 residues long. The CDR3 DNA follows: TGCGCCAGCAGCTTGAAAGCCATAGCTAGCCTGGATACGCAGTATTTT. Its translation: CASSLKAIASLDTQYF.

The chain couples TRBV10-3 to TRBJ2-3, with 11 nucleotides matching TRBD1. The CDR3 is 15 residues long. V trimming: 7 bases; J trimming: 2 bases; junction bases outside the gene matches: 5. Germline CDR1 reads ENHRY; CDR2 reads SYGVKD. The CDR3 reads CAITGDRGTTDTQYF. DNA of the CDR3: TGTGCCATCACTGGGGACAGGGGGACCACAGATACGCAGTATTTT.

This sequence joins TRBV6-5 and TRBJ2-7; TRBD1 is a possible D gene (5 bases). Trimming removed 4 bases from V and 2 bases from J, with 12 bases in between. The V gene's germline CDR1 is MNHEY and CDR2 SVGAGI. This CDR3 spans 14 amino acids. CDR3 sequence (DNA): TGTGCCAGCAGTTCCTGGCAGGGAACCTACGAGCAGTACTTC. It codes for CASSSWQGTYEQYF.

The V and J genes are TRBV6-1 and TRBJ1-3, with 9 bases lining up with TRBD1. V dropped 5 bases and J dropped 4; count of bases not matched to a gene: 3. This CDR3 spans 14 amino acids. Per the germline V gene, CDR1 is MNHNS and CDR2 is SASEGT. The CDR3 sequence: CASSQGQGGNTIYF. The CDR3 DNA is TGTGCCAGCAGTCAGGGACAGGGCGGAAACACCATATATTTT.

The rearrangement uses TRBV14 and TRBJ2-7, with D possibly called TRBD1 or TRBD2 (5 bases each). Germline V gene lookup returns CDR1 SGHDN and CDR2 FVKESK. With 1 base removed from V and 0 bases from J, the gap between germline ends came to 16 bases. The CDR3 contains 17 residues. In DNA, the CDR3 is TGTGCCAGCAGCCAAGGGCATGGGGGTCTAAGCTCCTACGAGCAGTACTTC. It specifies CASSQGHGGLSSYEQYF.

This sequence joins TRBV7-2 and TRBJ2-7, with D perhaps TRBD1 (6 bases). V lost 4 bases and J lost 3, with 13 bases in between. CDR3 size: 14 residues. CDR1 is SGHTA, CDR2 FQGNSA, per germline. The CDR3 nucleotides read TGTGCCAGCAGCTCAGGGACATATATCTACGAGCAGTACTTC. Protein product: CASSSGTYIYEQYF.

V is TRBV5-1 and J is TRBJ1-5; 7 nucleotides line up with TRBD1. Per germline, CDR1 SGHRS and CDR2 YFSETQ. This CDR3 has 15 residues. The trim removed 4 bases at V and 2 bases at J, leaving 6 bases unmatched. CDR3 region: CASSPGTVGNQPQHF. The CDR3 DNA is TGCGCCAGCAGCCCCGGGACAGTGGGCAATCAGCCCCAGCATTTT.

This clonotype was counted a few times. CDR3 sequence (DNA): TGTGCCATCAGTGAGGGACAGGGGAACAACTACGAGCAGTACTTC. The encoded protein is CAISEGQGNNYEQYF. The chain combines TRBV10-3 with TRBJ2-7, with 9 positions matching TRBD1. The CDR3 sequence is 15 residues long. The germline CDR1 and CDR2 sequences are ENHRY and SYGVKD. V was clipped by 2 bases and J by 3 bases; unmatched bases: 5.

This clonotype was detected a few times. The chain has TRBV20-1 and TRBJ2-2; TRBD2 matches at 14 bases. CDR3 length: 17 residues. Germline lookup yields CDR1 DFQATT and CDR2 SNEGSKA (reference sequence). V was pared by 1 base and J by 3 bases, with 4 bases of the junction left unmatched. CDR3 coding DNA: TGCAGTGCTAGAGGGACTAGCGGGAGGACCGACACCGGGGAGCTGTTTTTT. Translation: CSARGTSGRTDTGELFF.

The CDR3 spells CASSLGQAYGGYTF. CDR3 sequence (DNA): TGCGCCAGCAGCTTGGGACAGGCCTATGGTGGCTACACCTTC. The chain joins TRBV5-1 to TRBJ1-2; the D gene is possibly TRBD1 (6 bases). The CDR3 has 14 residues. Germline V gene lookup returns CDR1 SGHRS and CDR2 YFSETQ. Trimming stripped 0 bases from V and 7 bases from J, with 13 bases between.

The rearrangement links TRBV7-9 to TRBJ2-5; D is perhaps TRBD2 (5 bases). The V and J ends lost 8 bases and 14 bases respectively, with 21 bases between them. CDR3 length: 12 amino acids. Germline lookup yields CDR1 SEHNR and CDR2 FQNEAQ (reference sequence). The CDR3 loop is CASGPVGGGLYF. CDR3 bases: TGTGCCAGCGGACCCGTCGGCGGTGGACTTTACTTC. The entire variable domain, with the rest obtained from reference TRBV7-9 and TRBJ2-5, is as follows: DTGVSQNPRHKITKRGQNVTFRCDPISEHNRLYWYRQTLGQGPEFLTYFQNEAQLEKSRLLSDRFSAERPKGSFSTLEIQRTEQGDSAMYLCASGPVGGGLYFGPGTRLLVL.

This clonotype was counted between two and nine times. The rearrangement links TRBV12-3 or TRBV12-4 to TRBJ2-1; D gene uncertain. The V end lost 3 bases, the J end lost 4 bases, and 13 bases lay between the germline ends. The CDR3 totals 15 residues. The CDR3 DNA sequence: TGTGCCAGCAGTTTTCGGCAGAACCCTTACAATGAGCAGTTCTTC. Amino acid sequence: CASSFRQNPYNEQFF.

This clonotype was recorded many times. The chain joins TRBV20-1 to TRBJ2-7; 7 bases align to TRBD1. The trim removed 5 bases at V and 9 bases at J, leaving 13 bases unmatched. CDR1 DFQATT and CDR2 SNEGSKA come from the germline V gene (reference sequence). This CDR3 has 13 residues. The DNA of the CDR3 is TGCAGTGCTCCAGCCCAGGGACAGAATTCGCAGTACTTC. It codes for CSAPAQGQNSQYF.

The chain uses TRBV6-1 and TRBJ1-1, with D possibly being TRBD1 (6 bases). V was cut by 10 bases and J by 3 bases, with 15 bases left in between. This CDR3 has 13 amino acids. The germline V gene encodes CDR1 MNHNS and CDR2 SASEGT. CDR3 bases: TGTGCCACCTGTCGGGGGGCGGACACTGAAGCTTTCTTT. Protein: CATCRGADTEAFF.

This clonotype came up a few times. The CDR3 region is CASSPGLDYGYTF. In DNA form, the CDR3 reads TGTGCCAGCTCACCCGGGTTAGACTATGGCTACACCTTC. The J gene is TRBJ1-2, the V gene TRBV18, with unresolved D. Per the germline V gene, CDR1 is KGHSH and CDR2 is LQKENI. The germline V and J ends were trimmed by 3 bases and 3 bases, with 8 bases remaining between them. The CDR3 is made up of 13 amino acids.

This sequence joins TRBV4-3 and TRBJ1-4, with no clear D. Germline CDR1 is LGHNA and CDR2 is YSLEER. This CDR3 contains 14 residues. V was trimmed by 3 bases and J by 5 bases, leaving 10 bases between them. The CDR3, as DNA: TGCGCCAGCAGCCAGCAGCTACTAAATGAAAAACTGTTTTTT. The encoded protein is CASSQQLLNEKLFF.

This clonotype was recorded many times. The chain couples TRBV24-1 to TRBJ2-1; TRBD1 is a possible D gene (5 bases). This CDR3 contains 13 residues. CDR1 is KGHDR, CDR2 SFDVKD, per germline. V lost 6 bases and J lost 6, with 11 bases in between. CDR3 protein: CATSLGQLNEQFF. Here the CDR3 DNA reads TGTGCCACCAGTCTCGGACAACTCAATGAGCAGTTCTTC.

The chain uses TRBV9 and TRBJ1-2, with 8 bases fitting TRBD1. After removal of 3 bases from V and 8 bases from J, the junction contained 9 bases not matched to a gene. The CDR3 runs 14 residues. CDR1 is SGDLS and CDR2 is YYNGEE in the germline V gene. As DNA, the CDR3 is TGTGCCAGCAGCGCATCCGGGACAGGATACGGCTACACCTTC. Protein product: CASSASGTGYGYTF.

This clonotype has a handful of counts. The gene calls are TRBV5-1 and TRBJ2-5; D possibly corresponds to TRBD2 (5 bases). The CDR3 contains 16 residues. Trimming pared 0 bases from V and 4 bases from J, leaving 16 bases between. Germline loops: CDR1 SGHRS, CDR2 YFSETQ. As DNA, the CDR3 is TGCGCCAGCAGCTTGGGAGGTAGCGTACTGAGAGAGACCCAGTACTTC. The encoded protein is CASSLGGSVLRETQYF.

The chain couples TRBV20-1 to TRBJ2-1; D not certain. The CDR3 covers 13 residues. CDR1 is DFQATT and CDR2 is SNEGSKA in the germline V gene (reference sequence). The V gene lost 3 bases and the J gene lost 6 bases, with 12 bases spanning the gap. The CDR3 bases are TGCAGTGCTAGGGCCTCAGTGGGCAATGAGCAGTTCTTC. Translating gives CSARASVGNEQFF.

The chain links TRBV4-3 to TRBJ2-1; 7 positions agree with TRBD2. CDR3 length: 15 amino acids. Germline-derived CDR1 and CDR2 are LGHNA and YSLEER. With 3 bases clipped from V and 6 bases from J, the junction kept 8 bases outside the gene matches. This chain's CDR3 is CASSHPGLRANEQFF. CDR3 DNA sequence: TGCGCCAGCAGCCATCCGGGACTACGCGCCAATGAGCAGTTCTTC.

This clonotype has a count of ten or more. Here the CDR3 reads CASQRDGLNTEAFF. CDR3 DNA sequence: TGCGCCAGCCAAAGGGACGGCTTGAACACTGAAGCTTTCTTT. This chain uses TRBV5-1 with TRBJ1-1, with D possibly matching TRBD1 (5 bases). The CDR3 is made up of 14 amino acids. Germline assignment: CDR1 SGHRS and CDR2 YFSETQ. Trimming cost V 7 bases and J 0 bases, with 13 bases left between them.

This clonotype was seen a handful of times. The chain joins TRBV29-1 to TRBJ1-1; D uncertain. Germline assignment: CDR1 SQVTM and CDR2 ANQGSEA. The ends were cut back, 0 bases at V and 4 bases at J, with 15 bases in the middle. The CDR3 is 15 amino acids. The CDR3 is CSVEDLDWGSTEAFF. As DNA, the CDR3 is TGCAGCGTTGAAGACCTGGATTGGGGTTCCACTGAAGCTTTCTTT.

This clonotype was detected a few times. This chain connects TRBV29-1 to TRBJ1-1, with D maybe TRBD1 (5 bases). Germline CDR1 reads SQVTM; CDR2 reads ANQGSEA. CDR3 size: 14 residues. The V and J ends lost 7 bases and 4 bases respectively, with 19 bases between them. CDR3 loop: CSGFRLRGLTEAFF. CDR3 in DNA: TGCAGCGGATTTAGATTGAGGGGCCTCACTGAAGCTTTCTTT.

This clonotype was recorded only once. The chain recombines TRBV2 with TRBJ2-7; 8 nucleotides align to TRBD1. The germline gives CDR1 SNHLY, CDR2 FYNNEI. The CDR3 runs 14 residues. The V segment lost 5 bases and the J segment 0 bases; nucleotides outside the gene matches: 3. The CDR3 spells CASSRTGFSYEQYF. The CDR3 DNA reads TGTGCCAGCAGTCGGACAGGGTTCTCCTACGAGCAGTACTTC.

This clonotype was found a few times. The V gene is TRBV11-2, the J gene TRBJ1-6, with 8 bases lining up with TRBD1. Trimming took 0 bases from V and 8 from J; bases not matched to a gene: 12. Per the germline V gene, CDR1 is SGHAT and CDR2 is FQNNGV. CDR3 length: 18 residues. The DNA for the CDR3 is TGTGCCAGCAGCTTAGAGGTCAGGGGGCGAGATTTCGATTCACCCCTCCACTTT. Amino acids: CASSLEVRGRDFDSPLHF.

In its sample, this clonotype was seen many times. The rearrangement uses TRBV12-3 or TRBV12-4 and TRBJ2-7; the D is unclear. Trimming cost V 0 bases and J 4 bases, with 10 bases left between them. The CDR3 has 14 amino acids. DNA for the CDR3: TGTGCCAGCAGTTTAGCGCGCACTCCGTACGAGCAGTACTTC. Its translation is CASSLARTPYEQYF.

This clonotype came up a few times. V gene TRBV5-5 combines with J gene TRBJ1-5, with 9 bases aligning to TRBD1. V was clipped by 4 bases and J by 5 bases; unmatched bases: 7. The CDR3 covers 15 residues. The V gene's germline CDR1 is SGHKS and CDR2 YYEKEE (reference sequence). CDR3 sequence (DNA): TGTGCCAGCAGCAAACAGGGGGCCCGAGATCAGCCCCAGCATTTT. It specifies CASSKQGARDQPQHF.